The source of this T cell receptor (beta chain) is a study of blood T cell repertoires in COVID-19. Study summary: Sites across the United States, Italy and Spain contributed samples from acute and convalescent COVID-19. PBMCs, B-cell-depleted T cells, or T cells were the source of the cDNA or gDNA that made up the material.

This CDR3 region has 17 residues. The germline V gene has CDR1 KGHSH and CDR2 LQKENI. The V gene end was trimmed by 2 bases and the J gene end by 5 bases; junction bases not matched to a gene: 14. How the authors handled the data: Estimation of nucleated cell counts was performed using reference gene primer amplification. Repertoires were generated with immunoSEQ multiplex PCR, while TCRdb's copy carries only in-frame clones and drops some. D and trimming come from the DNA, and the V and J calls and clone size come from that table. The sample yields roughly 24,000 clones, approximately 82% seen once.

The sample comprised peripheral blood. The chain carries TRBV18 and TRBJ2-5; TRBD2 aligns across 7 bases. This clonotype originated in a human donor in a cohort sampled during active COVID-19. The CDR3 here is CASSPVTGGRGLETQYF. The CDR3 DNA follows: TGTGCCAGCTCACCAGTTACAGGCGGGAGAGGCTTGGAGACCCAGTACTTC. The full variable domain, with the rest looked up from reference TRBV18 and TRBJ2-5, is NAGVMQNPRHLVRRRGQEARLRCSPMKGHSHVYWYRQLPEEGLKFMVYLQKENIIDESGMPKERFSAEFPKEGPSILRIQQVVRGDSAAYFCASSPVTGGRGLETQYFGPGTRLLVL.